A selection of T cell receptor beta chains follows, all from one sample in a study of cytomegalovirus exposure and HLA in healthy donors. The assay was immunoSEQ multiplex PCR, and TCRdb's table has in-frame clones only and misses some. The repertoire holds approximately 200,000 clones, with 85% to 90% as singletons. The source material was PBMCs. Receptor source: a woman younger than 30 in good health and CMV-seronegative. The CDR3 runs from the conserved cysteine through the conserved F or W. The order of the fields is CDR3 length, V gene, D gene, clone size, J gene, CDR3 protein, CDR3 DNA. A D gene is named only where the DNA matches it firmly. Where a row states a size, it is once, few, many or the class of an expanded clone; other rows omit it.

13	TRBV18	.	.	TRBJ1-2	CASSPPGASGYTF	TGTGCCAGCTCACCACCGGGGGCTAGTGGCTACACCTTC
17	TRBV27	TRBD1	.	TRBJ2-6	CASSLSRGPGGANVLTF	TGTGCCAGCAGTTTAAGTAGGGGGCCGGGTGGGGCCAACGTCCTGACTTTC
15	TRBV11-2	TRBD2	once	TRBJ2-1	CASSFTSGRAAEQFF	TGTGCCAGCAGCTTTACAAGCGGGAGGGCCGCTGAGCAGTTCTTC
14	TRBV29-1	TRBD1	.	TRBJ1-1	CSVVFSGQGFVAFF	TGCAGCGTTGTTTTCTCGGGACAGGGGTTTGTAGCTTTCTTT
15	TRBV9	.	.	TRBJ2-5	CASSVAVQGGETQYF	TGTGCCAGCAGCGTAGCTGTACAGGGGGGGGAGACCCAGTACTTC
15	TRBV7-2	.	.	TRBJ2-2	CASSSGHKNTGELFF	TGTGCCAGCAGCTCGGGACATAAGAACACCGGGGAGCTGTTTTTT
16	TRBV2	TRBD2	.	TRBJ2-3	CASSHTSGRYIDTQYF	TGTGCCAGCAGCCACACTAGCGGGAGATATATAGATACGCAGTATTTT
16	TRBV28	TRBD1	.	TRBJ1-4	CASSRGQGAANEKLFF	TGTGCCAGCAGTCGGGGACAGGGGGCAGCTAATGAAAAACTGTTTTTT
13	TRBV30	TRBD1	.	TRBJ2-3	CAWRDRGTDTQYF	TGTGCCTGGAGGGACAGGGGCACAGATACGCAGTATTTT
16	TRBV30	TRBD1	.	TRBJ1-3	CAWSTGTGSSGNTIYF	TGTGCCTGGAGTACCGGGACAGGAAGCTCTGGAAACACCATATATTTT
15	TRBV4-1	TRBD1	.	TRBJ2-7	CASSQPGQKIYEQYF	TGCGCCAGCAGCCAACCGGGACAGAAAATCTACGAGCAGTACTTC
14	TRBV9	TRBD1	few	TRBJ1-2	CASSAGQGAYGYTF	TGTGCCAGCAGCGCCGGACAGGGAGCCTATGGCTACACCTTC
15	TRBV6-5	TRBD2	.	TRBJ2-7	CASSYEPGRHYEQYF	TGTGCCAGCAGTTACGAGCCCGGGAGGCACTACGAGCAGTACTTC
10	TRBV20-1	.	.	TRBJ2-5	CSARPKTQYF	TGCAGTGCTAGACCCAAGACCCAGTACTTC
14	TRBV5-5	.	.	TRBJ2-7	CASSLEGHAGEQYF	TGTGCCAGCAGCTTGGAGGGCCATGCGGGGGAGCAGTACTTC
16	TRBV6-1	TRBD1	.	TRBJ2-7	CASSEPLGQTAYEQYF	TGTGCCAGCAGTGAACCCCTGGGACAGACGGCCTACGAGCAGTACTTC
13	TRBV7-9	.	.	TRBJ1-1	CASSPREGKQAFF	TGTGCCAGCAGCCCACGGGAGGGAAAACAAGCTTTCTTT
14	TRBV27	TRBD1	once	TRBJ2-7	CASSLSGTAYEQYF	TGTGCCAGCAGTCTTTCCGGGACAGCCTACGAGCAGTACTTC
17	TRBV9	TRBD2	once	TRBJ2-1	CASSVASSGRAYNEQFF	TGTGCCAGCAGCGTAGCGTCTAGCGGGAGGGCCTACAATGAGCAGTTCTTC
16	TRBV4-1	.	once	TRBJ2-7	CASSQYIGEVAYEQYF	TGCGCCAGCAGCCAATATATAGGGGAGGTAGCCTACGAGCAGTACTTC
14	TRBV10-3	.	.	TRBJ1-1	CAISESEAGPEAFF	TGTGCCATCAGTGAGTCAGAGGCAGGGCCTGAAGCTTTCTTT
14	TRBV10-3	.	.	TRBJ2-7	CAISDLLVSYEQYF	TGTGCCATCAGTGACTTACTAGTATCCTACGAGCAGTACTTC
17	TRBV5-6	TRBD2	.	TRBJ2-7	CASSLGGLAGFSYEQYF	TGTGCCAGCAGCTTGGGGGGACTAGCGGGCTTCTCCTACGAGCAGTACTTC
14	TRBV5-4	TRBD2	.	TRBJ2-7	CASSLREGLDEQYF	TGTGCCAGCAGCTTGAGGGAGGGCCTCGACGAGCAGTACTTC
13	TRBV7-9	TRBD1	.	TRBJ1-4	CASSWDRNEKLFF	TGTGCCAGCAGCTGGGACAGAAATGAAAAACTGTTTTTT
15	TRBV28	TRBD1	once	TRBJ2-7	CASSFTGGALREQYF	TGTGCCAGCAGTTTCACAGGGGGCGCCTTGCGGGAGCAGTACTTC
10	TRBV29-1	.	.	TRBJ2-7	CSDQTGEQYF	TGCAGTGACCAGACAGGCGAGCAGTACTTC
16	TRBV4-1	TRBD1	.	TRBJ1-2	CASSQVKGQGGYGYTF	TGCGCCAGCAGCCAAGTCAAGGGACAGGGAGGTTATGGCTACACCTTC